This T cell receptor beta chain derives from a study of regulatory T cells in long-lasting Graves disease. CDR3 regions were amplified by Arm-PCR using iRepertoire HTBI primers to build TCR beta libraries. TCRdb reprocessed the multiplex PCR reads via MiXCR and lists one record per CDR3 protein. The data hold a few hundred thousand distinct CDR3 sequences, with approximately 13% observed a single time. A note on this clonotype: Antigen specificity is unknown.

General observations from the study: Favored usage of TRBV28, TRBJ1-2 and TRBJ2-5 was recorded in persistent disease.

The time point was: newly diagnosed GD, antithyroid drugs for less than 3 months. PBMCs were the source of the RNA used for TCR sequencing. V dropped 4 bases and J dropped 1 base, with 8 bases sitting between them. CDR1 LGHDT and CDR2 YNNKEL come from the germline V gene (reference sequence). The CDR3 is 14 amino acids. These data were also filed under a second study, of T cells in Graves' hyperthyroidism and ophthalmopathy. That report adds: TCR CDR3 underwent first-round RT-PCR with the HTBI primer set.

The chain combines TRBV3-1 with TRBJ2-1; D ambiguous. The TCR was taken from a man under 40 with Graves disease. The material was peripheral blood mononuclear cells (PBMCs), obtained at new diagnosis, from a patient treated with antithyroid drugs. Here the CDR3 reads CASSPRASYNEQFF. The CDR3 DNA reads as TGTGCCAGCAGCCCTCGAGCATCCTACAATGAGCAGTTCTTC.